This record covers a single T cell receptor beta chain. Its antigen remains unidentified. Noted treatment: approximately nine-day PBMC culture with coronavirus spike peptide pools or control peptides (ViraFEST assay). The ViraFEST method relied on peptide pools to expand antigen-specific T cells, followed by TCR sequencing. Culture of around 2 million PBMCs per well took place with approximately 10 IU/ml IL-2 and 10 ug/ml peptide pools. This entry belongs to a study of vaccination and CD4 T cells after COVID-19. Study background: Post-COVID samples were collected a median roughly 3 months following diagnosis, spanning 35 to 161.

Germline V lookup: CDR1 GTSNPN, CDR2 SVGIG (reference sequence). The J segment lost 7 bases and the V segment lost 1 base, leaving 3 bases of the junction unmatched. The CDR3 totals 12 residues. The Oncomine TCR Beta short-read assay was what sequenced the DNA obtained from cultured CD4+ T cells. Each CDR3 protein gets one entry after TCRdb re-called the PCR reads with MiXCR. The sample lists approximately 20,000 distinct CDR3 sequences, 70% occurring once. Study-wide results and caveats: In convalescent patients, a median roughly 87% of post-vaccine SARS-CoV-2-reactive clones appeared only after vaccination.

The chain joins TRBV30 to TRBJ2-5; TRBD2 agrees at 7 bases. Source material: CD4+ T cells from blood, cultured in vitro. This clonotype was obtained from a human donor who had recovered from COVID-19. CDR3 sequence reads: CAWSGGGGTQYF. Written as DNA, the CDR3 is TGTGCCTGGAGTGGGGGGGGTGGGACCCAGTACTTC.